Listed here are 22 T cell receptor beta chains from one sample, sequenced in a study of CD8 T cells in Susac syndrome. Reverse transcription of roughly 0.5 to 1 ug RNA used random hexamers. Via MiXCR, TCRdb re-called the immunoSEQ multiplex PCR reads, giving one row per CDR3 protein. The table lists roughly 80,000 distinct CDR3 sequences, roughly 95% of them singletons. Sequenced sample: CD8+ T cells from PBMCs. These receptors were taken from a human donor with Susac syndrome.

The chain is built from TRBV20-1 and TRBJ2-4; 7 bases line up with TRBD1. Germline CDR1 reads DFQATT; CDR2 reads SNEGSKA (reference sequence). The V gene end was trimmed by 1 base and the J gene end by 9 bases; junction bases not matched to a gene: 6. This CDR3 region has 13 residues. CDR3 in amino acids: CSARGQGVSIQYF. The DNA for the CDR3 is TGCAGTGCTAGAGGGCAGGGGGTTTCCATTCAGTACTTC.

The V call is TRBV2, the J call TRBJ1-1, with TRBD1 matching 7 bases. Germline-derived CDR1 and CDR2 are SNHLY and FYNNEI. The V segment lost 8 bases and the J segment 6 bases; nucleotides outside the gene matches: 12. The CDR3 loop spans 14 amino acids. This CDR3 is CASGQTGSIPEAFF. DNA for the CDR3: TGTGCCAGCGGGCAGACAGGGAGTATTCCTGAAGCTTTCTTT.

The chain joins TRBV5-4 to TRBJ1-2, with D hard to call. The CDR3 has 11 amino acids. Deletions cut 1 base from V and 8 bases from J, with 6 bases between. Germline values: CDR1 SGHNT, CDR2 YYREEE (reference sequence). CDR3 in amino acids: CASSLMEGYTF. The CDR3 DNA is TGTGCCAGCAGCTTGATGGAGGGCTACACCTTC.

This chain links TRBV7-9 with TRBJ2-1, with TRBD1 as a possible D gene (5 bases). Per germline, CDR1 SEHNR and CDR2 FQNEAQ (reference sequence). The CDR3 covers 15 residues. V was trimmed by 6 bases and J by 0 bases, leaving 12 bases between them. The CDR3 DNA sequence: TGTGCCAGCAGTCCTCAGGGAAACTCCTACAATGAGCAGTTCTTC. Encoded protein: CASSPQGNSYNEQFF.

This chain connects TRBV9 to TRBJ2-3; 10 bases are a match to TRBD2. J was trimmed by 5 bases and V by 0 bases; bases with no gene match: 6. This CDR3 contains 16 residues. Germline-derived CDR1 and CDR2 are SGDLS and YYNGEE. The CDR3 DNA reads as TGTGCCAGCAGCGTAGACGCTAGCGGGGGCCGAGATACGCAGTATTTT. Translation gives CASSVDASGGRDTQYF.

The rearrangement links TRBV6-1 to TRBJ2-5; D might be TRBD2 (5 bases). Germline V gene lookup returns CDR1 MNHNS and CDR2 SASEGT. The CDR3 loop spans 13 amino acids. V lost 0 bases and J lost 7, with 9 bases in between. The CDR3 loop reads CASSEAEAGTQYF. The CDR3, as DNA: TGTGCCAGCAGTGAAGCGGAGGCCGGGACCCAGTACTTC.

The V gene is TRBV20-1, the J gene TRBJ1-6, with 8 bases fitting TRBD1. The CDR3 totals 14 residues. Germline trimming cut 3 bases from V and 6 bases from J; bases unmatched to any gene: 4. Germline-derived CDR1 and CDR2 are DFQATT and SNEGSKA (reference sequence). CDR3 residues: CSARTGDINSPLHF. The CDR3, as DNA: TGCAGTGCTAGGACAGGGGATATTAATTCACCCCTCCACTTT.

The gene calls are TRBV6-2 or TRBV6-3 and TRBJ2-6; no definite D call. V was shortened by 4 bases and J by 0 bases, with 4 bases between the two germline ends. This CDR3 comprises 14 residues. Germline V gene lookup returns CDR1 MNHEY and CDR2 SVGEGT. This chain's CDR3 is CASSWDSGANVLTF. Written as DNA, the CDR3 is TGTGCCAGCAGTTGGGACTCTGGGGCCAACGTCCTGACTTTC.

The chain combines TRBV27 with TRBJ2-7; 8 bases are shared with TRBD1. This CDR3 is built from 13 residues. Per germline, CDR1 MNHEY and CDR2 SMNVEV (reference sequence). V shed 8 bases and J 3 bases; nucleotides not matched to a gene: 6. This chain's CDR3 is CASGQGPFYEQYF. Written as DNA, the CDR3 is TGTGCCAGCGGACAGGGCCCGTTCTACGAGCAGTACTTC.

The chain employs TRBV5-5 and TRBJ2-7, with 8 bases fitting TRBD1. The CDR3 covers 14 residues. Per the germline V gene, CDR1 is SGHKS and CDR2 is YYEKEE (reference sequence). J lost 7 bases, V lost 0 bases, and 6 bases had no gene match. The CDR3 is CASSLGQGRKEQYF. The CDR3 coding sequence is TGTGCCAGCAGCTTGGGACAGGGGCGAAAGGAGCAGTACTTC.

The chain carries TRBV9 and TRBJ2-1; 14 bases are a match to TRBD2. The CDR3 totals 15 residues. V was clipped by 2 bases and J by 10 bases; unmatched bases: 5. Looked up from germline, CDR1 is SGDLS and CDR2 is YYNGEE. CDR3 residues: CASSVGTSGGREQFF. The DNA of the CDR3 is TGTGCCAGCAGCGTTGGGACTAGCGGGGGAAGGGAGCAGTTCTTC.

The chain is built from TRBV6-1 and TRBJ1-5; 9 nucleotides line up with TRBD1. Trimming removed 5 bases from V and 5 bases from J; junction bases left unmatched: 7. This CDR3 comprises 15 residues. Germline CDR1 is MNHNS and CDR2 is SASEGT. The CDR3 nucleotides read TGTGCCAGCAGTTACCGGACAGGGGCTGATCAGCCCCAGCATTTT. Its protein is CASSYRTGADQPQHF.

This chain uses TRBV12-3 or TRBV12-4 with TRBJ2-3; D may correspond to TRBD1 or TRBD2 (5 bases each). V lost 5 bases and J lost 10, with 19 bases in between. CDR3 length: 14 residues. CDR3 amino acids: CASSIGFGAVAQYF. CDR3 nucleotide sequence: TGTGCCAGCAGTATTGGATTCGGGGCGGTGGCGCAGTATTTT.

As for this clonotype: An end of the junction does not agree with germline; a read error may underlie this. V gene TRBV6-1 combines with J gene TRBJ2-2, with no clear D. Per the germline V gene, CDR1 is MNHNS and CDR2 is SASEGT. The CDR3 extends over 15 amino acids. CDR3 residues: CASGERTSSTGELFF. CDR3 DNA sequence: TGTGCCAGCGGTGAGAGGACGAGCAGCACCGGGGAGCTGTTTTTT.

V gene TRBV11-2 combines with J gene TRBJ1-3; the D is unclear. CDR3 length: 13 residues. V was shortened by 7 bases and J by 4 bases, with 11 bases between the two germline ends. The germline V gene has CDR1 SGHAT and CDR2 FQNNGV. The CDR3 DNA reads TGTGCCAGCATCTCAGACTTGGGAAACACCATATATTTT. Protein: CASISDLGNTIYF. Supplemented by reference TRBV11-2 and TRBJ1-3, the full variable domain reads EAGVAQSPRYKIIEKRQSVAFWCNPISGHATLYWYQQILGQGPKLLIQFQNNGVVDDSQLPKDRFSAERLKGVDSTLKIQPAKLEDSAVYLCASISDLGNTIYFGEGSWLTVV.

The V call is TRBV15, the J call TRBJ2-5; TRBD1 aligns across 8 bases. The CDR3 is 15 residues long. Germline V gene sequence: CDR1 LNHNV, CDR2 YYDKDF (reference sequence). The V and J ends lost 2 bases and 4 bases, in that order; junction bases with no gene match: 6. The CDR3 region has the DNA TGTGCCACCAGCAGAAACAGGGGGTTTGGAGAGACCCAGTACTTC. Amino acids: CATSRNRGFGETQYF.

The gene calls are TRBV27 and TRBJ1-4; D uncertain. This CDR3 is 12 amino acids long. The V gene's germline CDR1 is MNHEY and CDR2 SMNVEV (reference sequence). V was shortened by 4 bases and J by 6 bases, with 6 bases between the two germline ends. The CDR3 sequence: CASSSGDEKLFF. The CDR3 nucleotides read TGTGCCAGCAGTTCCGGGGATGAAAAACTGTTTTTT.

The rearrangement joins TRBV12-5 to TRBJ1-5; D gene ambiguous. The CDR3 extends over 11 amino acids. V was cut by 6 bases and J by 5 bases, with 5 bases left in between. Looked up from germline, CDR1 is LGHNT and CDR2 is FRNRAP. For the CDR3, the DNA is TGTGCTAGTGGCCTACATCAGCCCCAGCATTTT. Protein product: CASGLHQPQHF. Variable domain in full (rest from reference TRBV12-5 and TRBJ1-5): DARVTQTPRHKVTEMGQEVTMRCQPILGHNTVFWYRQTMMQGLELLAYFRNRAPLDDSGMPKDRFSAEMPDATLATLKIQPSEPRDSAVYFCASGLHQPQHFGDGTRLSIL.

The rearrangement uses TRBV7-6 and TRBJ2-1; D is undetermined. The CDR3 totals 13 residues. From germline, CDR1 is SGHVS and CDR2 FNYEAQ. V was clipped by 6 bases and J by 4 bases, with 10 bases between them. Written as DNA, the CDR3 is TGTGCCAGCAGACCCACAGATTACAATGAGCAGTTCTTC. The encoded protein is CASRPTDYNEQFF.

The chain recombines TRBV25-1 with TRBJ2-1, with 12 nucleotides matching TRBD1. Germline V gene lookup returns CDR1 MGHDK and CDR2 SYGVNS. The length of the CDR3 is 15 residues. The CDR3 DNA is TGTGCTACGGAGGAAGGGGACAGGGGGCGGAATGAGCAGTTCTTC. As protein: CATEEGDRGRNEQFF.

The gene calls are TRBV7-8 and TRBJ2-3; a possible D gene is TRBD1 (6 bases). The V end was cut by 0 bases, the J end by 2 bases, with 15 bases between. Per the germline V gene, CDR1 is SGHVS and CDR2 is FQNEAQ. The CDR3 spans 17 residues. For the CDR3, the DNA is TGTGCCAGCAGCTTAGCGGACAGAGGACTTTACACAGATACGCAGTATTTT. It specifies CASSLADRGLYTDTQYF.

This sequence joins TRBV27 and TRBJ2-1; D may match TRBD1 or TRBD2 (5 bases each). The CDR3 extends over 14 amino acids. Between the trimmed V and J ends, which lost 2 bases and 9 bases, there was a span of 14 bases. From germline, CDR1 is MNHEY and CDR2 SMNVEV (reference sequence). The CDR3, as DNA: TGTGCCAGCAGTTTAGAGGTAGCGAGGGGTGAGCAGTTCTTC. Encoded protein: CASSLEVARGEQFF.